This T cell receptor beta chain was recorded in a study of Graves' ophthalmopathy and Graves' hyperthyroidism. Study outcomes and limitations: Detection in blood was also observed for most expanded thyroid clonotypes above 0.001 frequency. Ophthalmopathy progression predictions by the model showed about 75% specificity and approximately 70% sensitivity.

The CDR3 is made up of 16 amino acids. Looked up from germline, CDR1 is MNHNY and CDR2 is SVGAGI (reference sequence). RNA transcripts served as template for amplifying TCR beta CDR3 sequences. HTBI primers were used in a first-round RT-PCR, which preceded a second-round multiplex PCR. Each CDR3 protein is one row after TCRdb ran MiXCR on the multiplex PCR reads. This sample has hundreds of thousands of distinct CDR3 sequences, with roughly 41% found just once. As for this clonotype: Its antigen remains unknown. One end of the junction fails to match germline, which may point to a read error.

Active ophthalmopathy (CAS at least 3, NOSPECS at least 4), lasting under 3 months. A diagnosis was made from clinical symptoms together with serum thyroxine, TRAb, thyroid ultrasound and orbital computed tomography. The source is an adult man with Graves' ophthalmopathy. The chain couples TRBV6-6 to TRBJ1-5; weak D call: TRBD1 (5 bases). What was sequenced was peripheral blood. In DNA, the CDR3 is TGTGCCATCAGTGAGTGGGGAGACCAAGCGGGGGGGCCCCAGCATTTT. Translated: CAISEWGDQAGGPQHF.